This T cell receptor beta chain derives from a study of cytomegalovirus exposure and HLA in healthy donors. This clone has at least ten counts. Antigen unknown. Regarding donors, all were healthy bone marrow donors. Findings and caveats of the study: V segments that were indistinguishable, TRBV6-2 and TRBV6-3 among them, were omitted from analysis.

The CDR3 consists of 15 residues. Per germline, CDR1 LGHNT and CDR2 FRNRAP. Trimming took 1 base from V and 1 from J; bases not matched to a gene: 3. Use of 60 Vbeta and 13 Jbeta primers characterized the PCR. This table comes from immunoSEQ multiplex PCR, and its TCRdb copy is limited to in-frame clones, with some not included. The table records approximately 80,000 clones, over 60% of them present only once. The specimen was PBMCs. The chain combines TRBV12-5 with TRBJ1-1; 7 nucleotides align to TRBD1. The clonotype originates from a woman aged 40 to 50 in good health and CMV-seropositive. For the CDR3, the DNA is TGTGCTAGTGGTTTGGGACAGGGCAGGAACACTGAAGCTTTCTTT. Its protein product is CASGLGQGRNTEAFF.